This entry features one T cell receptor beta chain sequence. This record comes from a study of blood T cell repertoires in COVID-19. Study-wide context: Samples representing acute and convalescent COVID-19 were sourced from the United States, Italy and Spain. PBMCs, B-cell-depleted T cells, or T cells provided the cDNA or gDNA that made up the material.

The CDR3 is 17 residues long. CDR1 SGHVS and CDR2 FNYEAQ come from the germline V gene. The V segment lost 1 base and the J segment 0 bases; nucleotides outside the gene matches: 0. Authors' processing steps: From reference gene primer amplification, estimates of nucleated cell counts were derived. Only in-frame clones appear in the TCRdb table, and some are missing; sequencing was by immunoSEQ multiplex PCR. V and J calls plus clone size are reproduced from that table; the DNA served to infer D and trimming. Here the sample spans roughly 160,000 clones, more than 75% being singletons. This chain uses TRBV7-6 with TRBJ2-3, with 14 bases aligning to TRBD2. The receptor was derived from a man in his fifties who had recovered from COVID-19. Sequencing was done on a sample of peripheral blood. CDR3 nucleotides: TGTGCCAGCAGCTTAGGACTAGCGGGAGGGAGCACAGATACGCAGTATTTT. It is translated as CASSLGLAGGSTDTQYF.